Below, 2 T cell receptor beta chains from the same sample are listed, as sequenced in a study of control samples from healthy donors and cancer patients. Repertoires were generated with immunoSEQ multiplex PCR, while TCRdb's copy carries only in-frame clones and drops some. The data contain some 130,000 clones, roughly 90% of them singletons. Sequencing was performed on blood. These receptor sequences come from a man aged 35 to 55 in good health.

V gene TRBV6-5 combines with J gene TRBJ2-3; D is undetermined. V was clipped by 7 bases and J by 0 bases, with 11 bases between them. The germline gives CDR1 MNHEY, CDR2 SVGAGI. The CDR3 runs 14 residues. CDR3 nucleotide sequence: TGTGCCAGCACCCGTATGACTAGCACAGATACGCAGTATTTT. Protein: CASTRMTSTDTQYF.

V gene TRBV3-1 (or the pseudogene TRBV3-2) combines with J gene TRBJ1-3; D is uncertain. CDR1 is LGHDT and CDR2 is YNNKEL in the germline V gene (reference sequence). The CDR3 length is 14 residues. Trimming left V 4 bases short and J 1 base short, with 8 bases between. The CDR3 is CASSLHGSGNTIYF. The CDR3, as DNA: TGTGCCAGCAGCCTCCATGGTTCTGGAAACACCATATATTTT.